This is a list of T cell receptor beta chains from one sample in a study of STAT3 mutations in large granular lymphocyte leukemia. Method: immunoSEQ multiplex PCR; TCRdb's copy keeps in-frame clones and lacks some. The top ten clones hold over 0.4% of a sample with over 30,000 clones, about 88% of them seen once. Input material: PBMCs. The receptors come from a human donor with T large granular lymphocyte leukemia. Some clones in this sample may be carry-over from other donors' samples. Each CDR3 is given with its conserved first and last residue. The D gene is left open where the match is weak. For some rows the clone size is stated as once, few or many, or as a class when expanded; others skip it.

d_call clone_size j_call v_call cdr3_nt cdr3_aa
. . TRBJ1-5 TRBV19 TGTGCCAGTAGTATATCCGGCAGGGGATACAATCAGCCCCAGCATTTT CASSISGRGYNQPQHF
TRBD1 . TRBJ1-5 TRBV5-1 TGCGCCAGCAGCTCCGAGGGGGCGTCGGATCAGCCCCAGCATTTT CASSSEGASDQPQHF
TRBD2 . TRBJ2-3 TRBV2 TGTGCCAGCAGTAACGGGGGGGCTCGAGCAGATACGCAGTATTTT CASSNGGARADTQYF
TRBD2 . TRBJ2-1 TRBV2 TGTGCCAGCTCCGTCGGGGGGGCCGTCAATGAGCAGTTCTTC CASSVGGAVNEQFF
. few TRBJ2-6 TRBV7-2 TGTGCCAGCAGCCCTAGGGCTGGGGCCAACGTCCTGACTTTC CASSPRAGANVLTF
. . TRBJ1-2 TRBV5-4 TGTGCCAGCAGCTTGATCCGACAGGAGCCATATGGCTACACCTTC CASSLIRQEPYGYTF
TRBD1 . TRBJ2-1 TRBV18 TGTGCCAGCTCAAGGGCCGGGACAGGGATATTCGATGAGCAGTTCTTC CASSRAGTGIFDEQFF
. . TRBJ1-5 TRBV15 TGTGCCACCAGAGACGACAGCCTAAATCAGCCCCAGCATTTT CATRDDSLNQPQHF
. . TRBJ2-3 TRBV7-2 TGTGCCAGCAGCTTAGCCGGGACCGGCACAGATACGCAGTATTTT CASSLAGTGTDTQYF
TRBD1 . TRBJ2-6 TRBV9 TGTGCCAGCAGCGTACAGGGGGCGGCTGGGGCCAACGTCCTGACTTTC CASSVQGAAGANVLTF
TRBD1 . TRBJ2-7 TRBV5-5 TGTGCCAGCAGCCCCGGGACAGGGGTTTACGAGCAGTACTTC CASSPGTGVYEQYF
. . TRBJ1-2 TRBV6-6 TGTGCCAGCAGTTACTCCATACAGACCTATGGCTACACCTTC CASSYSIQTYGYTF
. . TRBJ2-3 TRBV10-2 TGCGCCAGCAGTGAAGGAAGAACCACAGATACGCAGTATTTT CASSEGRTTDTQYF
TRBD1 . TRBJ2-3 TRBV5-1 TGCGCCAGCAGCTATGGACAGGGTCATCGCACAGATACGCAGTATTTT CASSYGQGHRTDTQYF
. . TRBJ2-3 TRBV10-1 TGCGCCAGCAGTGAATGGGGCACAGATACGCAGTATTTT CASSEWGTDTQYF
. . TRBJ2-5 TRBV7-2 TGTGCCAGCAGCTTAGTCGCTCGGACAGTCGCGACCCAGTACTTC CASSLVARTVATQYF
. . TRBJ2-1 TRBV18 TGTGCCAGCTCACCTACCGGGACAACCATGGGCAATGAGCAGTTCTTC CASSPTGTTMGNEQFF
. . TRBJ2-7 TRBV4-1 TGCGCCAGCAGCCAAGTAGTCGGCTCCTACGAGCAGTACTTC CASSQVVGSYEQYF
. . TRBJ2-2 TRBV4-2 TGTGCCAGCAGCCCCGTACAGGGTAACACCGGGGAGCTGTTTTTT CASSPVQGNTGELFF
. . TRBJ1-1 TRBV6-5 TGTGCCAGCAGCCGACCGGGACTGAACACTGAAGCTTTCTTT CASSRPGLNTEAFF
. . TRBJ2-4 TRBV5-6 TGTGCCAGCAGCTTGGTCAGGCAGGTAGCCAAAAACATTCAGTACTTC CASSLVRQVAKNIQYF